This T cell receptor beta chain was documented in a study of blood T cell repertoires in COVID-19. The CDR3 has 13 amino acids. Germline lookup yields CDR1 GTSNPN and CDR2 SVGIG (reference sequence). V gave up 1 base and J gave up 5 bases, with 11 bases separating them. Original handling: Counts of nucleated cells, estimated from reference gene primer amplification, were obtained. Here immunoSEQ multiplex PCR was the method, and the copy in TCRdb shows in-frame clones only, minus some. Clone size and V and J calls were adopted from that table, with D and trimming inferred from the DNA. The table includes around 160,000 clones, 65% to 85% detected once. The study assigned cohorts using participant-reported clinical history.

The chain recombines TRBV30 with TRBJ1-1; D gene uncertain. This receptor was obtained from a woman aged 55-75 years who had recovered from COVID-19. Specimen: PBMCs or T cells enriched from blood (not recorded which). The CDR3 here is CAWSDQVETEAFF. The DNA for the CDR3 is TGTGCCTGGAGTGATCAGGTAGAGACTGAAGCTTTCTTT.